These T cell receptor beta chains were read from a single sample in a study of breast tumors, draining lymph nodes, adjacent tissues. TCRdb called the multiplex PCR reads again in MiXCR, with one record for every CDR3 protein. The sample shows about 200,000 distinct CDR3 sequences, 30% to 40% of them seen only once. Sequenced material: axillary lymph node tissue. Receptors were obtained from a female donor with breast cancer. Some clones in this sample may be carry-over from other donors' samples. Each CDR3 is given with its conserved first and last residue. The D gene is left open where the match is weak. Clone size is not always given. Where it is, it says once, few, many or a class for expanded clones.

d_call j_call v_call cdr3_length clone_size cdr3_nt cdr3_aa
. TRBJ2-7 TRBV30 13 many TGTGCCTGGGATTCGGCGGGGTTAAGAGAGCAGTACTTC CAWDSAGLREQYF
TRBD2 TRBJ2-2 TRBV15 19 many TGTGCCACCAGCAGAGGAGGGGCCCTACTAGCGGGGAACACCGGGGAGCTGTTTTTT CATSRGGALLAGNTGELFF
. TRBJ1-3 TRBV2 14 many TGTGCCAGCGGGGCAGAAGTCTCTGGAAACACCATATATTTT CASGAEVSGNTIYF
TRBD2 TRBJ2-3 TRBV2 16 . TGTGCCAGCCAGGGGACTAGCGGGCCCCTCGGGGATACGCAGTATTTT CASQGTSGPLGDTQYF
. TRBJ2-1 TRBV6-4 15 . TGTGCCAGCAGCCGGGACGGGGACGGATCCAATGAGCAGTTCTTC CASSRDGDGSNEQFF
. TRBJ1-2 TRBV7-9 13 . TGTGCCAGCAGGCCGACTGGGGCTATAAGCTACACCTTC CASRPTGAISYTF
. TRBJ2-3 TRBV19 14 many TGTGCCAGTAGTGACGGACTAAACTCAGATACGCAGTATTTT CASSDGLNSDTQYF
. TRBJ2-1 TRBV20-1 15 many TGCAGTGCCGTCCCCGGGGCGGGGAGATACAATGAGCAGTTCTTC CSAVPGAGRYNEQFF
. TRBJ1-2 TRBV20-1 14 many TGCAGTGCTGAGGAGGGAAAGGGGGGCTATGGCTACACCTTC CSAEEGKGGYGYTF
TRBD2 TRBJ2-5 TRBV2 17 . TGTGCCAGCAGTGCTAGAGTCGGTAGCGGGGGTGTGGAGACCCAGTACTTC CASSARVGSGGVETQYF
. TRBJ2-7 TRBV5-4 12 many TGTGCCAGCAGCCTCATTTACGACGAGCAGTACTTC CASSLIYDEQYF
. TRBJ1-5 TRBV4-2 16 . TGTGCCAGCAGCGTGCCAGGGAGCGGGGGTGGGCAGCCCCAGCATTTT CASSVPGSGGGQPQHF
. TRBJ2-5 TRBV6-1 16 . TGTGCCAGCACCAGTCAGGGGGGCGCGGGGCGGGAGACCCAGTACTTC CASTSQGGAGRETQYF
TRBD1 TRBJ1-5 TRBV20-1 15 many TGCAGTGCTCTATCAAAACAGGGGATAATTCAGCCCCAGCATTTT CSALSKQGIIQPQHF
. TRBJ2-5 TRBV9 17 many TGTGCCAGCAGCCAGGGGGGCACTAGCGAGTCCCAAGAGACCCAGTACTTC CASSQGGTSESQETQYF
. TRBJ2-1 TRBV24-1 14 . TGTGCCCGGGGGGGGACAGGGTCCTACAATGAGCAGTTCTTC CARGGTGSYNEQFF
TRBD1 TRBJ2-5 TRBV20-1 14 many TGCAGTCAAGGAGGGACAGGGGGCCGGAAGACCCAGTACTTC CSQGGTGGRKTQYF
. TRBJ1-5 TRBV5-5 15 many TGTGCCAGCAGCTTGTATGAAGGGGGCAATCAGCCCCAGCATTTT CASSLYEGGNQPQHF
TRBD1 TRBJ2-7 TRBV5-4 15 many TGTGCCAGCAGCTCCCCGGGACAGGGGGCGGACGAGCAGTACTTC CASSSPGQGADEQYF
. TRBJ1-1 TRBV12-3/TRBV12-4 15 . TGTGCCAGCATCGTCGGAGGGGAGAGAGGCACTGAAGCTTTCTTT CASIVGGERGTEAFF
. TRBJ2-5 TRBV29-1 13 many TGCAGCGTTGAAGTCGGCCTCCAAGAGACCCAGTACTTC CSVEVGLQETQYF
. TRBJ1-2 TRBV7-9 14 many TGTGCCAGCAGCTTAGAGATAAGGTCTTATGGCTACACCTTC CASSLEIRSYGYTF
. TRBJ2-2 TRBV6-6 12 many TGTGCCAGCAGTTACTCAGACGGGGAGCTGTTTTTT CASSYSDGELFF
TRBD1 TRBJ2-1 TRBV19 14 many TGTGCCAGCAAAAAGGACAGGGGACGCAATGAGCAGTTCTTC CASKKDRGRNEQFF
TRBD1 TRBJ2-5 TRBV24-1 14 few TGTGCCACCAGTGACATAGGGGGCGCGCAGACCCAGTACTTC CATSDIGGAQTQYF
. TRBJ1-6 TRBV2 14 many TGTGCCAGCAGTGGACAGGCCTATAATTCACCCCTCCACTTT CASSGQAYNSPLHF
TRBD1 TRBJ2-3 TRBV19 15 many TGTGCCAGTACCTCCCGGGACAGGGGAGCAGATACGCAGTATTTT CASTSRDRGADTQYF
. TRBJ2-2 TRBV18 16 few TGTGCCAGCTCACACCGGGACAAACCGAACACCGGGGAGCTGTTTTTT CASSHRDKPNTGELFF
. TRBJ2-7 TRBV28 14 . TGTGCCAGCAGAAAGAGCCTAGGGACCTACGAGCAGTACTTC CASRKSLGTYEQYF
. TRBJ2-3 TRBV7-9 13 many TGTGCCAGCAGCTTAGGGGCCGCAGATACGCAGTATTTT CASSLGAADTQYF
TRBD1 TRBJ2-5 TRBV10-3 15 many TGTGCCATCAGTGGTCGACAGGGGGCCGAAGAGACCCAGTACTTC CAISGRQGAEETQYF
. TRBJ2-7 TRBV29-1 12 many TGCAGCGTTGAAGACAGGGCTTACGAGCAGTACTTC CSVEDRAYEQYF
. TRBJ2-7 TRBV20-1 15 many TGCAGTGCTAGAAGCGTGGACAGCAGCTCCTACGAGCAGTACTTC CSARSVDSSSYEQYF
. TRBJ1-2 TRBV6-5 13 many TGTGCCAGCAGTTCAGGACTGGACTATGGCTACACCTTC CASSSGLDYGYTF
. TRBJ2-7 TRBV4-1 15 many TGCGCCAGCAGCCAAGAGGTCCGGAGGACTTACGAGCAGTACTTC CASSQEVRRTYEQYF
TRBD1 TRBJ2-7 TRBV20-1 17 many TGCAGTGCTAGAGACCAAAGCCCGAGGGGGCAGTCCTACGAGCAGTACTTC CSARDQSPRGQSYEQYF
. TRBJ2-7 TRBV27 16 many TGTGCCAGCAGTCCCCTGGGTCAAGGGAGGACCTACGAGCAGTACTTC CASSPLGQGRTYEQYF
TRBD1 TRBJ1-4 TRBV30 15 many TGTGCCTGGATGAGATTCGGGACAGGGAACGAAAAACTGTTTTTT CAWMRFGTGNEKLFF
TRBD1 TRBJ1-1 TRBV5-1 13 few TGCGCCAGCAGCTTTACAGGGGAAACTGAAGCTTTCTTT CASSFTGETEAFF
TRBD1 TRBJ1-4 TRBV5-5 13 . TGTGCCAGTCTCCGGGACAGGGGTGAAAAACTGTTTTTT CASLRDRGEKLFF
TRBD1 TRBJ1-4 TRBV7-6 15 many TGTGCCAGCAGCCTCAGGACAGGCAGCGAGGAAAAACTGTTTTTT CASSLRTGSEEKLFF
TRBD1 TRBJ1-5 TRBV28 12 many TGTGCCAGCAGTGAGATGGACAGGGTGGGACATTTT CASSEMDRVGHF
TRBD1 TRBJ2-5 TRBV6-6 14 few TGTGCCAGCAGTCCAGGGGGCGCGAGGGAGACCCAGTACTTC CASSPGGARETQYF
TRBD1 TRBJ2-7 TRBV10-3 13 . TGTGCCATCACCATGGGACAGTACTACGAGCAGTACTTC CAITMGQYYEQYF
. TRBJ2-1 TRBV12-3/TRBV12-4 14 many TGTGCCAGCAGCCAGGGCAGCTCCTACAATGAGCAGTTCTTC CASSQGSSYNEQFF